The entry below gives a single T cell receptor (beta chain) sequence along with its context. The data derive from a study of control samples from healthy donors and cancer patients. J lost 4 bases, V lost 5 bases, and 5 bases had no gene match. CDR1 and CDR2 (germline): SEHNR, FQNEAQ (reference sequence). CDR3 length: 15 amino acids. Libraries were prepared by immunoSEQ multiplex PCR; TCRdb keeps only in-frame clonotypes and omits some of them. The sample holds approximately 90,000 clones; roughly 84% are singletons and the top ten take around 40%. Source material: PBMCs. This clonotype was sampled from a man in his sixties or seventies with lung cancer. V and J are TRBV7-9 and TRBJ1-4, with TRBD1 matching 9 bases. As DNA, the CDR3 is TGTGCCAGCAGCCCGCGACAGGGGGATAATGAAAAACTGTTTTTT. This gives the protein CASSPRQGDNEKLFF.